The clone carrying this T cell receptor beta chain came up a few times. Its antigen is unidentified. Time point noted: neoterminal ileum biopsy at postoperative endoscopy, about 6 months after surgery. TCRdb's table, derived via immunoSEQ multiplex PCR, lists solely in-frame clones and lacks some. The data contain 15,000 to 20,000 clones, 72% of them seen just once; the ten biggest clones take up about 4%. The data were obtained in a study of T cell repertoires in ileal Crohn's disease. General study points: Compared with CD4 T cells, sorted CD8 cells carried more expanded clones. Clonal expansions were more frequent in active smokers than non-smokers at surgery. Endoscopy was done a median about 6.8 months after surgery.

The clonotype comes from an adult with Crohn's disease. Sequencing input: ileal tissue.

The CDR3 sequence is CASSSGTGYEQYF. The CDR3 coding sequence is TGTGCCAGCAGCTCAGGGACAGGCTACGAGCAGTACTTC. The V gene is TRBV11-2, the J gene TRBJ2-7, with 8 bases lining up with TRBD1. Per germline, CDR1 SGHAT and CDR2 FQNNGV. Trimming took 4 bases from V and 3 from J; bases not matched to a gene: 2. The CDR3 consists of 13 residues.